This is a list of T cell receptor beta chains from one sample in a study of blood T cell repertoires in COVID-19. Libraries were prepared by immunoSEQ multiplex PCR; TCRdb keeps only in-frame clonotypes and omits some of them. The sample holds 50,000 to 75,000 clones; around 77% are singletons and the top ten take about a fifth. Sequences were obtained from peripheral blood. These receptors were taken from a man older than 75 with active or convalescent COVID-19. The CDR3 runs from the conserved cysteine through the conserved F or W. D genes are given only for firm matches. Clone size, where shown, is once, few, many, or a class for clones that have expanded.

DNA: TGCAGTGCTAGTGTCTCCGGACAATCGGACCGGCAGTACTTC; CDR3: CSASVSGQSDRQYF; D: -; V: TRBV20-1; J: TRBJ2-7; size: -
DNA: TGTGCCTGGAGTGGACTAGCGGGTTACAATGAGCAGTTCTTC; CDR3: CAWSGLAGYNEQFF; D: TRBD2; V: TRBV30; J: TRBJ2-1; size: -
DNA: TGTGCCAGCAGTGCTGGGACAGGGCGGATTAATGAAAAACTGTTTTTT; CDR3: CASSAGTGRINEKLFF; D: TRBD1; V: TRBV2; J: TRBJ1-4; size: -
DNA: TGTGCCAGCAGCCGAGACAGGGATCAGCCCCAGCATTTT; CDR3: CASSRDRDQPQHF; D: TRBD1; V: TRBV3-1/TRBV3-2; J: TRBJ1-5; size: -
DNA: TGTGCCAGCAGCTTCGGGACAGGGGGATCACCCCTCCACTTT; CDR3: CASSFGTGGSPLHF; D: TRBD1; V: TRBV7-3; J: TRBJ1-6; size: -
DNA: TGTGCCAGCAGCTTAATGCAGGGGGGAAGCACAGATACGCAGTATTTT; CDR3: CASSLMQGGSTDTQYF; D: -; V: TRBV7-3; J: TRBJ2-3; size: -
DNA: TGTGCCACCCGGGAGAACACTGAAGCTTTCTTT; CDR3: CATRENTEAFF; D: -; V: TRBV28; J: TRBJ1-1; size: -
DNA: TGTGCCAGCCTTAAACAGGGGGAAGGCACTGAAGCTTTCTTT; CDR3: CASLKQGEGTEAFF; D: TRBD1; V: TRBV6-5; J: TRBJ1-1; size: -
DNA: TGTGCCTGGAGCCCAGGACTAGCGGGAAGGGTAGGGTTCTTC; CDR3: CAWSPGLAGRVGFF; D: TRBD2; V: TRBV30; J: TRBJ2-1; size: -
DNA: TGTGCCAGCAGCCCCTTTGGGCCGAACACTGAAGCTTTCTTT; CDR3: CASSPFGPNTEAFF; D: -; V: TRBV27; J: TRBJ1-1; size: -
DNA: TGTGCCAGCAGCCAAGGGACTAGCGGGATATACAGCTCCTACGAGCAGTACTTC; CDR3: CASSQGTSGIYSSYEQYF; D: TRBD2; V: TRBV4-2; J: TRBJ2-7; size: once
DNA: TGTGCCAGCAGTTATAAGGGGGAAGGCACCGGGGAGCTGTTTTTT; CDR3: CASSYKGEGTGELFF; D: -; V: TRBV6-5; J: TRBJ2-2; size: -
DNA: TGTGCCAGCAGCCAAGGAGGTGGGACGGACAGGGACTCCTACAATGAGCAGTTCTTC; CDR3: CASSQGGGTDRDSYNEQFF; D: TRBD1; V: TRBV3-1/TRBV3-2; J: TRBJ2-1; size: -
DNA: TGCAGCCATACGGTCCGGGGGGCGTCTGGAAACACCATATATTTT; CDR3: CSHTVRGASGNTIYF; D: -; V: TRBV29-1; J: TRBJ1-3; size: few
DNA: TGCGCCAGCAGCCAAGAATGGACAGGGTACAATTCACCCCTCCACTTT; CDR3: CASSQEWTGYNSPLHF; D: TRBD1; V: TRBV4-1; J: TRBJ1-6; size: -
DNA: TGTGCCAGCAGCTTAGTCGGTGGGGGGGCCCTCACCGGGGAGCTGTTTTTT; CDR3: CASSLVGGGALTGELFF; D: -; V: TRBV7-9; J: TRBJ2-2; size: few
DNA: TGTGCCAGCTCACGACTAGATGGACCAGATACGCAGTATTTT; CDR3: CASSRLDGPDTQYF; D: -; V: TRBV18; J: TRBJ2-3; size: -
DNA: TGCGCCAGCAGCCAAGAGATTAGCGGGGGGTTTTACGAGCAGTACTTC; CDR3: CASSQEISGGFYEQYF; D: TRBD2; V: TRBV4-1; J: TRBJ2-7; size: -
DNA: TGTGCCAGCAGCCAAGAGCCAGCCTCTAGGGGTAATTCACCCCTCCACTTT; CDR3: CASSQEPASRGNSPLHF; D: -; V: TRBV3-1/TRBV3-2; J: TRBJ1-6; size: -
DNA: TGTGCCACCCGAGCGACAGGAAACACAGATACGCAGTATTTT; CDR3: CATRATGNTDTQYF; D: -; V: TRBV24-1; J: TRBJ2-3; size: few
DNA: TGTGCCATCGGGCAAGACTCTGGAAACACCATATATTTT; CDR3: CAIGQDSGNTIYF; D: -; V: TRBV10-3; J: TRBJ1-3; size: -
DNA: TGCGCCAGCAGCCAAGACAGGGGAAGGGGAGAGCAGTACTTC; CDR3: CASSQDRGRGEQYF; D: -; V: TRBV4-1; J: TRBJ2-7; size: -
DNA: TGCGCCAGCAGCCAAGATCCCGGGTTGGCTTGGACGCAGTATTTT; CDR3: CASSQDPGLAWTQYF; D: -; V: TRBV4-3; J: TRBJ2-3; size: once
DNA: TGCGCCAGCAGCCAAGGATCGGGAGCTATTGAAAAACTGTTTTTT; CDR3: CASSQGSGAIEKLFF; D: -; V: TRBV4-1; J: TRBJ1-4; size: few
DNA: TGTGCCAGCAGCCAACCCCCGGGGTACACAGATACGCAGTATTTT; CDR3: CASSQPPGYTDTQYF; D: -; V: TRBV4-2; J: TRBJ2-3; size: -
DNA: TGTGCCAGCAGTTTAGGTAGAGCGGCGTACATCAACCAAGAGACCCAGTACTTC; CDR3: CASSLGRAAYINQETQYF; D: -; V: TRBV28; J: TRBJ2-5; size: -
DNA: TGTGCCAGCAAGACCACAGGGCGTGAGCAGTACTTC; CDR3: CASKTTGREQYF; D: -; V: TRBV2; J: TRBJ2-7; size: -
DNA: TGTGCCAGCAGCCAAGGGACTATTTTGTACACAGATACGCAGTATTTT; CDR3: CASSQGTILYTDTQYF; D: -; V: TRBV3-1/TRBV3-2; J: TRBJ2-3; size: few
DNA: TGTGCCAGCAGCCTACTGACAGGCTCCAACTATGGCTACACCTTC; CDR3: CASSLLTGSNYGYTF; D: -; V: TRBV14; J: TRBJ1-2; size: -
DNA: TGTGCCAGCAGCCTATCGTCGTCCACTGCTGGGGCCAACGTCCTGACTTTC; CDR3: CASSLSSSTAGANVLTF; D: -; V: TRBV7-2; J: TRBJ2-6; size: -
DNA: TGTGCCATCAAGAACAGGGGATCGGGGGAGAATGAGCAGTTCTTC; CDR3: CAIKNRGSGENEQFF; D: -; V: TRBV10-3; J: TRBJ2-1; size: -
DNA: TGTGCCAGCAGTTTACTTGAAAAACTGTTTTTT; CDR3: CASSLLEKLFF; D: -; V: TRBV5-5; J: TRBJ1-4; size: -
DNA: TGTGCCAGCAGCAGTGGGGCCTTCGTTGGCAATCAGCCCCAGCATTTT; CDR3: CASSSGAFVGNQPQHF; D: -; V: TRBV5-8; J: TRBJ1-5; size: -
DNA: TGTGCCAGCAGCCCAGCCCCTAGGGGGCCCCGTTCCTACGAGCAGTACTTC; CDR3: CASSPAPRGPRSYEQYF; D: TRBD1; V: TRBV11-2; J: TRBJ2-7; size: -
DNA: TGTGCCAGCACTGGAGGCGGGATGAACACTGAAGCTTTCTTT; CDR3: CASTGGGMNTEAFF; D: -; V: TRBV2; J: TRBJ1-1; size: few
DNA: TGTGCCAGCAGCTTGGGACACTCGACCTCCTACGAGCAGTACTTC; CDR3: CASSLGHSTSYEQYF; D: -; V: TRBV27; J: TRBJ2-7; size: -
DNA: TGTGCCAGCAGTTACGGGGGACACGGAGGGAACACTGAAGCTTTCTTT; CDR3: CASSYGGHGGNTEAFF; D: -; V: TRBV6-6; J: TRBJ1-1; size: -
DNA: TGCAGCGTCTACAGGGGGCTGGGCTATGGCTACACCTTC; CDR3: CSVYRGLGYGYTF; D: TRBD1; V: TRBV29-1; J: TRBJ1-2; size: -
DNA: TGTGCCAGCCAGGGGGCGTTCCACAATGAGCAGTTCTTC; CDR3: CASQGAFHNEQFF; D: TRBD1; V: TRBV9; J: TRBJ2-1; size: -
DNA: TGTGCCAGCATGGGGACAGGGGGCTATCAGCCCCAGCATTTT; CDR3: CASMGTGGYQPQHF; D: TRBD1; V: TRBV2; J: TRBJ1-5; size: -
DNA: TGTGCCAGCAATTCCCGGGGGGCCCCCGTGGGGGAGCAGTACTTC; CDR3: CASNSRGAPVGEQYF; D: -; V: TRBV6-6; J: TRBJ2-7; size: -
DNA: TGTGCCATCAGTGAGCCCAACGCCGGCTACGAGCAGTACTTC; CDR3: CAISEPNAGYEQYF; D: -; V: TRBV10-3; J: TRBJ2-7; size: few
DNA: TGTGCCAGCAGCTTGTTAGGAGCCGTCTACGAGCAGTACTTC; CDR3: CASSLLGAVYEQYF; D: -; V: TRBV5-6; J: TRBJ2-7; size: -